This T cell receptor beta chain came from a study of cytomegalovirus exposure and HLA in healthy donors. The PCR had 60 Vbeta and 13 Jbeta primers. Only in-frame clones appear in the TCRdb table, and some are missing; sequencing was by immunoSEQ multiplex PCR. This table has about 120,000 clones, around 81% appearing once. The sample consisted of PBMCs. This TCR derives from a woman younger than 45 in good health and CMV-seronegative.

The CDR3 DNA reads TGTGCCAGCTCACGGACAGAGAACACTGAAGCTTTCTTT. This gives the protein CASSRTENTEAFF. This chain joins TRBV18 and TRBJ1-1; a weak D match, TRBD1 (6 bases). Germline assignment: CDR1 KGHSH and CDR2 LQKENI. There are 13 residues in the CDR3. Trimming left V 4 bases short and J 1 base short, with 7 bases between.